The 15 T cell receptor beta chains below all came from one sample that was sequenced in a study of shared clonotypes between healthy human individuals. The table came from immunoSEQ multiplex PCR; TCRdb's copy has only in-frame clones and leaves some out. The top ten clones hold under 0.65% of a sample with over a million clones, more than 75% of them seen once. Sequenced: memory CD4+ T cells from PBMCs. The subset is: CD45RA-negative fraction. The receptors here all came from a man aged 18-30 years in good health. Some clones in this sample may be carry-over from other donors' samples.

The J gene is TRBJ2-2, the V gene TRBV6-5; TRBD2 might be the D (5 bases). CDR3 length equals 15 residues. V dropped 6 bases and J dropped 9 bases, with 20 bases sitting between them. Germline CDR1 MNHEY, CDR2 SVGAGI. The CDR3 DNA is TGTGCCAGCAGAACACTAGGGCCGGGGTTGAGGGAGCTGTTTTTT. It translates to CASRTLGPGLRELFF.

The chain recombines TRBV7-8 with TRBJ2-7; D might be TRBD1 or TRBD2, each matching 5 bases. Per germline, CDR1 SGHVS and CDR2 FQNEAQ. The CDR3 consists of 16 residues. Trimming removed 5 bases from V and 2 bases from J, with 19 bases in between. The CDR3 DNA sequence: TGTGCCAGCAGCCCCTACTCCGGGACGGACACCTACGAGCAGTACTTC. Translated: CASSPYSGTDTYEQYF.

This clone was detected a few times. The chain combines TRBV11-2 with TRBJ2-1, with TRBD1 identical over 8 bases. Germline CDR1 is SGHAT and CDR2 is FQNNGV. This CDR3 contains 15 residues. Trimming took 5 bases from V and 6 from J; bases not matched to a gene: 9. This chain's CDR3 is CASSTVRDRGNEQFF. The CDR3 DNA reads TGTGCCAGCAGCACCGTTCGAGACAGGGGCAATGAGCAGTTCTTC.

The chain employs TRBV6-5 and TRBJ2-5; D might be TRBD2 (6 bases). Judging by the DNA end, TRBJ2-7 fits better; the J call may be wrong. CDR1 and CDR2 from the germline V gene are MNHEY and SVGAGI. CDR3 length: 13 amino acids. Here the CDR3 reads CASSLVGGYEQYF. The CDR3 DNA sequence: TGTGCCAGCAGCCTTGTGGGGGGCTACGAGCAGTACTTC.

CDR3 protein: CASSILGEGTEAFF. The CDR3 DNA reads TGTGCCAGTAGTATTTTGGGGGAGGGCACTGAAGCTTTCTTT. The V call is TRBV19, the J call TRBJ1-1, with TRBD1 as a possible D gene (5 bases). The ends were cut back, 3 bases at V and 4 bases at J, with 12 bases in the middle. The CDR3 length is 14 residues. Looked up from germline, CDR1 is LNHDA and CDR2 is SQIVND (reference sequence).

The CDR3 DNA follows: TGTGCCAGCAGTACCGGGACAGGGGACACCGGGGAGCTGTTTTTT. Residues: CASSTGTGDTGELFF. V gene TRBV28 combines with J gene TRBJ2-2, with 10 bases aligning to TRBD1. The germline CDR1 and CDR2 sequences are MDHEN and SYDVKM. This CDR3 has 15 amino acids. Trimming took 5 bases from V and 3 from J; bases not matched to a gene: 3.

The V and J genes are TRBV27 and TRBJ2-3, with a possible D match to TRBD2 (5 bases). Between the trimmed V and J ends, which lost 8 bases and 0 bases, there was a span of 18 bases. This CDR3 has 16 amino acids. Germline CDR1 is MNHEY and CDR2 is SMNVEV (reference sequence). The CDR3 loop is CASGRLGKTSTDTQYF. DNA of the CDR3: TGTGCCAGCGGGCGTCTCGGGAAGACTAGCACAGATACGCAGTATTTT.

The V gene is TRBV5-6, the J gene TRBJ2-7, with 8 nucleotides matching TRBD2. The V and J ends lost 5 bases and 5 bases, in that order; junction bases with no gene match: 6. The CDR3 extends over 13 amino acids. Germline V gives CDR1 SGHDT, CDR2 YYEEEE. This CDR3 is CASRARGGHEQYF. DNA of the CDR3: TGTGCCAGCAGGGCTCGGGGGGGTCACGAGCAGTACTTC.

This clone was counted once. This rearrangement joins TRBV5-1 to TRBJ2-2; 11 nucleotides match TRBD1. V shed 2 bases and J 6 bases; nucleotides not matched to a gene: 6. Germline CDR1 and CDR2: SGHRS and YFSETQ. The CDR3 covers 16 residues. The CDR3 region has the DNA TGCGCCAGCAGCTTAATAACGGGACAGGGGGCCGGGGAGCTGTTTTTT. It is translated as CASSLITGQGAGELFF. The whole variable domain, filled in from reference TRBV5-1 and TRBJ2-2, reads KAGVTQTPRYLIKTRGQQVTLSCSPISGHRSVSWYQQTPGQGLQFLFEYFSETQRNKGNFPGRFSGRQFSNSRSEMNVSTLELGDSALYLCASSLITGQGAGELFFGEGSRLTVL.

This clone was counted between two and nine times. The V gene is TRBV7-8, the J gene TRBJ2-3; D is unclear. CDR1 is SGHVS and CDR2 is FQNEAQ in the germline V gene. The CDR3 totals 14 residues. V lost 1 base to trimming and J lost 7 bases, with 12 bases between them. As DNA, the CDR3 is TGTGCCAGCAGCTTAGAGGCAGGCGGATATACGCAGTATTTT. Its translation: CASSLEAGGYTQYF.

V gene TRBV11-3 combines with J gene TRBJ2-7; 9 positions agree with TRBD2. V shed 4 bases, J shed 3 bases, and the junction held 7 bases outside the gene matches. The length of the CDR3 is 15 residues. Per the germline V gene, CDR1 is SGHNT and CDR2 is YENEEA. In nucleotides, the CDR3 is TGTGCCAGCAGCTCCATTAGCGGGAGACACTACGAGCAGTACTTC. Translation gives CASSSISGRHYEQYF.

The CDR3 spells CASSLDREGYTF. The CDR3 nucleotides read TGTGCCAGCTCACTCGACAGGGAGGGCTACACCTTC. V is TRBV18 and J is TRBJ1-2, with 7 nucleotides matching TRBD1. This CDR3 comprises 12 residues. Germline lookup yields CDR1 KGHSH and CDR2 LQKENI. The ends lost 4 bases at V and 8 bases at J; junction bases unmatched: 4.

Regarding this clone: Other DNA variants within this sample encode the same CDR3. The V gene is TRBV7-3, the J gene TRBJ2-3; D not certain. V shed 5 bases and J shed 2 bases, with 11 bases lying between them. The CDR3 has 14 residues. Germline V lookup: CDR1 SGHTA, CDR2 FQGTGA. The CDR3 bases are TGTGCCAGCAGCGCGGACGGAAACACAGATACGCAGTATTTT. Its protein is CASSADGNTDTQYF.

The V and J genes are TRBV5-6 and TRBJ2-7; maybe TRBD1 (6 bases). Germline values: CDR1 SGHDT, CDR2 YYEEEE. The CDR3 is made up of 13 amino acids. Between the trimmed V and J ends, which lost 4 bases and 2 bases, there was a span of 10 bases. The CDR3, as DNA: TGTGCCAGCAGCGGGGGCGGCGCCTACGAGCAGTACTTC. Amino acid sequence: CASSGGGAYEQYF.

The gene calls are TRBV28 and TRBJ1-2; 7 nucleotides match TRBD1. Trimming at V came to 4 bases and at J to 6 bases, leaving 14 bases not matched to a gene. This CDR3 comprises 16 residues. In germline, CDR1 is MDHEN, CDR2 SYDVKM. The CDR3 nucleotides read TGTGCCAGCAGTTCCTCCGGAGGGGGCTTTTTCCATGGCTACACCTTC. As protein: CASSSSGGGFFHGYTF.